Shown below are 20 T cell receptor beta chains from a single sample sequenced in a study of blood T cell repertoires in COVID-19. Repertoires were generated with immunoSEQ multiplex PCR, while TCRdb's copy carries only in-frame clones and drops some. The sample has under 300,000 clones; roughly nine tenths are singletons. The sequencing input was peripheral blood. The receptors here all came from a man in his fifties or sixties with acute or convalescent COVID-19.

This chain links TRBV27 with TRBJ1-2; unclear D gene. The germline CDR1 and CDR2 sequences are MNHEY and SMNVEV (reference sequence). The CDR3 totals 13 residues. Trimming took 5 bases from V and 7 from J, leaving 14 bases between them. The CDR3 DNA is TGTGCCAGCAGTCTCTCGGGGTCGGGTGGCTACACCTTC. Translated: CASSLSGSGGYTF.

This chain connects TRBV7-8 to TRBJ2-1; 8 bases fit TRBD1. This CDR3 is 16 amino acids long. V lost 5 bases to trimming and J lost 5 bases; unmatched junction nucleotides: 11. Germline CDR1 reads SGHVS; CDR2 reads FQNEAQ. The CDR3 protein is CASSPLNGQGHNEQFF. The CDR3 DNA reads as TGTGCCAGCAGCCCGCTCAACGGACAGGGCCACAATGAGCAGTTCTTC.

Note on this clone: Other nucleotide sequences from this sample produce the same CDR3. The V and J genes are TRBV11-3 and TRBJ2-1; the D is unclear. The germline V and J ends were trimmed by 0 bases and 0 bases, with 9 bases remaining between them. The CDR3 consists of 16 residues. Germline lookup yields CDR1 SGHNT and CDR2 YENEEA. CDR3: CASSLDAWSSYNEQFF. CDR3 sequence (DNA): TGTGCCAGCAGCTTAGACGCGTGGAGCTCCTACAATGAGCAGTTCTTC.

This clone is a singleton in its sample. CDR3 protein: CASSYVEGGNQPQHF. The DNA for the CDR3 is TGTGCCAGCAGTTACGTAGAGGGGGGCAATCAGCCCCAGCATTTT. The rearrangement joins TRBV6-2 or TRBV6-3 to TRBJ1-5, with a weak D call TRBD1 (6 bases). Trimming took off 2 bases at V and 2 bases at J, with 10 bases between the two ends. CDR3 length equals 15 residues. The germline gives CDR1 MNHEY, CDR2 SVGEGT.

This clone has a single count. J is TRBJ2-3 and V is TRBV2; 8 bases line up with TRBD1. The germline gives CDR1 SNHLY, CDR2 FYNNEI. Trimming took 9 bases from V and 6 from J; bases not matched to a gene: 8. The CDR3 is made up of 13 amino acids. As DNA, the CDR3 is TGTGCCAGTCCCCAGGGGGCGCGGGATACGCAGTATTTT. The encoded protein is CASPQGARDTQYF.

The rearrangement links TRBV19 to TRBJ2-5; TRBD2 matches at 8 bases. Germline trimming cut 4 bases from V and 5 bases from J; bases unmatched to any gene: 6. The CDR3 sequence is 14 residues long. From germline, CDR1 is LNHDA and CDR2 SQIVND (reference sequence). The CDR3 region has the DNA TGTGCCAGTAGTAATGGACAGCGGGGGGAGACCCAGTACTTC. This codes for CASSNGQRGETQYF. The full variable domain, its missing parts supplied by reference TRBV19 and TRBJ2-5, is DGGITQSPKYLFRKEGQNVTLSCEQNLNHDAMYWYRQDPGQGLRLIYYSQIVNDFQKGDIAEGYSVSREKKESFPLTVTSAQKNPTAFYLCASSNGQRGETQYFGPGTRLLVL.

This chain joins TRBV19 and TRBJ1-2, with TRBD1 matching over 11 bases. The germline gives CDR1 LNHDA, CDR2 SQIVND (reference sequence). The V segment lost 6 bases and the J segment 6 bases; nucleotides outside the gene matches: 9. This CDR3 comprises 15 residues. In DNA form, the CDR3 reads TGTGCCAGTAGCGGACAGGGGGCGTTCGTTAATGGCTACACCTTC. It yields the protein CASSGQGAFVNGYTF.

The genes are TRBV12-3 or TRBV12-4 and TRBJ2-3; a possible D gene is TRBD2 (5 bases). The CDR3 length is 13 residues. Trimming cost V 8 bases and J 8 bases, with 17 bases left between them. CDR3 sequence (DNA): TGTGCCAGCGCCGCCGCCGGGGAAACTACGCAGTATTTT. Residues: CASAAAGETTQYF.

The chain recombines TRBV7-2 with TRBJ1-2; 9 nucleotides align to TRBD1. J gave up 6 bases and V 5 bases, and 7 bases lay outside the gene matches. Germline assignment: CDR1 SGHTA and CDR2 FQGNSA. This CDR3 has 14 residues. The CDR3 reads CASSLRQGENGYTF. CDR3 DNA: TGTGCCAGCAGCCTACGACAGGGGGAGAATGGCTACACCTTC.

This chain links TRBV28 with TRBJ2-7, with 8 bases matching TRBD1. CDR1 and CDR2 from the germline V gene are MDHEN and SYDVKM. The CDR3 sequence is 18 residues long. With V trimmed by 3 bases and J by 2 bases, 15 bases remained unmatched. The CDR3 is CASSFLKAGTGKAYEQYF. In DNA, the CDR3 is TGTGCCAGCAGTTTCCTCAAGGCCGGGACAGGCAAAGCCTACGAGCAGTACTTC.

This sequence joins TRBV30 and TRBJ1-3, with 10 positions matching TRBD1. V gave up 0 bases and J gave up 0 bases; unmatched junction bases: 5. The germline V gene encodes CDR1 GTSNPN and CDR2 SVGIG (reference sequence). The CDR3 runs to 17 residues. CDR3 coding DNA: TGTGCCTGGAGTGTAAAGACAGGGGGCTACTCTGGAAACACCATATATTTT. It encodes CAWSVKTGGYSGNTIYF.

The rearrangement joins TRBV3-1 (or the pseudogene TRBV3-2) to TRBJ2-1, with D maybe TRBD2 (5 bases). The CDR3 has 17 residues. Between the trimmed V and J ends, which lost 3 bases and 0 bases, there was a span of 15 bases. Germline values: CDR1 LGHDT, CDR2 YNNKEL (reference sequence). The CDR3 loop is CASSQDQRKSSYNEQFF. The CDR3 nucleotides read TGTGCCAGCAGCCAGGATCAGCGGAAGAGCTCCTACAATGAGCAGTTCTTC.

The chain uses TRBV27 and TRBJ1-1; TRBD1 might be the D (6 bases). In germline, CDR1 is MNHEY, CDR2 SMNVEV (reference sequence). The length of the CDR3 is 14 residues. Trimming stripped 3 bases from V and 1 base from J, with 9 bases between. The CDR3, as DNA: TGTGCCAGCAGTTTTTTAGGGGGGAACACTGAAGCTTTCTTT. It translates to CASSFLGGNTEAFF.

This sequence joins TRBV9 and TRBJ2-7; possibly TRBD1 for D (7 bases). The CDR3 totals 14 residues. Germline V gene data show CDR1 as SGDLS and CDR2 as YYNGEE. Trimming cost V 1 base and J 1 base, with 9 bases left between them. Here the CDR3 reads CASSVQGGSYEQYF. The CDR3 nucleotides are TGTGCCAGCAGCGTACAGGGGGGATCCTACGAGCAGTACTTC.

V and J are TRBV4-3 and TRBJ2-7; TRBD1 might be the D (5 bases). Germline V gene sequence: CDR1 LGHNA, CDR2 YSLEER. The CDR3 extends over 13 amino acids. Trimming took off 2 bases at V and 4 bases at J, with 9 bases between the two ends. CDR3 bases: TGCGCCAGCAGCCAATCGCCAGGGTACGAGCAGTACTTC. Translating gives CASSQSPGYEQYF.

This rearrangement joins TRBV19 to TRBJ2-1, with D maybe TRBD1 (6 bases). Germline-derived CDR1 and CDR2 are LNHDA and SQIVND (reference sequence). With 3 bases removed from V and 4 bases from J, the gap between germline ends came to 16 bases. The CDR3 runs 16 residues. CDR3 nucleotide sequence: TGTGCCAGTAGTATCATACAGGGTATAAGGTACAATGAGCAGTTCTTC. This translates into CASSIIQGIRYNEQFF.

The genes are TRBV7-3 and TRBJ1-1; 8 positions match TRBD1. The CDR3 loop spans 14 amino acids. Germline assignment: CDR1 SGHTA and CDR2 FQGTGA. The junction had 4 bases not matched to a gene; V was cut back by 5 bases and J by 2 bases. CDR3 sequence: CASSLGQENTEAFF. The CDR3 DNA reads TGTGCCAGCAGCCTGGGACAGGAAAACACTGAAGCTTTCTTT.

The genes are TRBV30 and TRBJ2-5; 9 nucleotides match TRBD2. Unmatched junction bases numbered 5, after V lost 2 bases and J lost 4 bases. Germline V gives CDR1 GTSNPN, CDR2 SVGIG (reference sequence). This CDR3 spans 14 amino acids. Here the CDR3 DNA reads TGTGCCTGGAGTACCGGGACTAGCATAGAGACCCAGTACTTC. It yields the protein CAWSTGTSIETQYF.

This chain joins TRBV28 and TRBJ1-5; no firm D call. Germline V gene lookup returns CDR1 MDHEN and CDR2 SYDVKM. CDR3 length: 14 residues. The V gene lost 7 bases and the J gene lost 4 bases, with 14 bases spanning the gap. CDR3 region: CASKINRGNQPQHF. The CDR3 DNA reads as TGTGCCAGCAAGATTAACAGAGGGAATCAGCCCCAGCATTTT.

This chain links TRBV9 with TRBJ2-7; D unclear. The CDR3 loop spans 14 amino acids. Germline-derived CDR1 and CDR2 are SGDLS and YYNGEE. Deletions cut 4 bases from V and 0 bases from J, with 11 bases between. The CDR3 DNA sequence: TGTGCCAGCAGCCCCTTAGTGAGCTCCTACGAGCAGTACTTC. Protein sequence: CASSPLVSSYEQYF. The variable domain in full, with the rest retrieved from reference TRBV9 and TRBJ2-7, is DSGVTQTPKHLITATGQRVTLRCSPRSGDLSVYWYQQSLDQGLQFLIQYYNGEERAKGNILERFSAQQFPDLHSELNLSSLELGDSALYFCASSPLVSSYEQYFGPGTRLTVT.